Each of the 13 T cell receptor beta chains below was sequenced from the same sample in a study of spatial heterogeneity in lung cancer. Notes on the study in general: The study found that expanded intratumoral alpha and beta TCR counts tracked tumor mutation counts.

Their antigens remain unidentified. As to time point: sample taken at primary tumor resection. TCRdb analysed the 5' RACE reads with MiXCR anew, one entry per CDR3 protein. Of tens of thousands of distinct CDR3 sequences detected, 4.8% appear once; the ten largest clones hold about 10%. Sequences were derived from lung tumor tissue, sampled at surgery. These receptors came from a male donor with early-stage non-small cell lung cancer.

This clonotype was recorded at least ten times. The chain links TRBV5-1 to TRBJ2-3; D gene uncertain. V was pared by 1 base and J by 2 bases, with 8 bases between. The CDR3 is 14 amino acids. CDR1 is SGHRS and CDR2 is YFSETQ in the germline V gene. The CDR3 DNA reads TGCGCCAGCAGCTTGTGGGGTACCACAGATACGCAGTATTTT. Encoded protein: CASSLWGTTDTQYF.

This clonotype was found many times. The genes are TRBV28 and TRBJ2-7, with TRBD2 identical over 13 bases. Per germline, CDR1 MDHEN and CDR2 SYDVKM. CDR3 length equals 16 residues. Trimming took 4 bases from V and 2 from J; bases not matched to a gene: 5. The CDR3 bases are TGTGCCAGCAGTTCCCCCGGGACTAGCGGGACCTACGAGCAGTACTTC. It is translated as CASSSPGTSGTYEQYF.

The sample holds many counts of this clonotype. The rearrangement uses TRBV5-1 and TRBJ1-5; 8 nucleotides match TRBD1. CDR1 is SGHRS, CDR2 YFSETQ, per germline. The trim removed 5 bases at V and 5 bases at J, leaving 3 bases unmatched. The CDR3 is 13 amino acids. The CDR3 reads CASRGQVDQPQHF. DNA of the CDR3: TGCGCCAGCAGGGGACAGGTGGATCAGCCCCAGCATTTT.

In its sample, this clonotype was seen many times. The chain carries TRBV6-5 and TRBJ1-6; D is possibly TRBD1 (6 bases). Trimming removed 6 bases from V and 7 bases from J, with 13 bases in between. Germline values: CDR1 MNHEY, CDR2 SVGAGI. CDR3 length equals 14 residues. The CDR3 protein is CASSWGARNSPLHF. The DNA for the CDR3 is TGTGCCAGCAGCTGGGGGGCACGGAATTCACCCCTCCACTTT.

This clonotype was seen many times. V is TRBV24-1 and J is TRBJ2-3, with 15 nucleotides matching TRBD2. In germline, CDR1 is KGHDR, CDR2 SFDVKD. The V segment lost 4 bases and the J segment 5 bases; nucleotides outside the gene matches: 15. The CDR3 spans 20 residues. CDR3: CATSDKGGTSGRQARDTQYF. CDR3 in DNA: TGTGCCACCAGTGACAAGGGAGGGACTAGCGGGAGGCAAGCTAGAGATACGCAGTATTTT.

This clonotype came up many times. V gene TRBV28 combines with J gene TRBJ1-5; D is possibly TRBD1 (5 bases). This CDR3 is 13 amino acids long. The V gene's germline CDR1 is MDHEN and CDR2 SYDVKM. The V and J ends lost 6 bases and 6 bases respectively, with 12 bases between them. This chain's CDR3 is CASSNRRGQPQHF. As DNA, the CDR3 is TGTGCCAGCAGCAACAGGCGGGGTCAGCCCCAGCATTTT.

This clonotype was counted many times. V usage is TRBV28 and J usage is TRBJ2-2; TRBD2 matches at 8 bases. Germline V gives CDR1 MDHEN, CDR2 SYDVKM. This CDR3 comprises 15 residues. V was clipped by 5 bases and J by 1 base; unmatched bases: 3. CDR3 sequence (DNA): TGTGCCAGCAGTCCAACTAGCGGGAACACCGGGGAGCTGTTTTTT. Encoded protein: CASSPTSGNTGELFF.

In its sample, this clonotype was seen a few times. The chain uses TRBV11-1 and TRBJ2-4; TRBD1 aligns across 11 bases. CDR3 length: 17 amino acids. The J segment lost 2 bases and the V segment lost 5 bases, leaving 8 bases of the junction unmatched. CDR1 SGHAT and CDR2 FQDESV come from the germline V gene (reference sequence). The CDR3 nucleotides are TGTGCCAGCAGCCCTATGGGGACAGGGGGAACCAAAAACATTCAGTACTTC. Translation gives CASSPMGTGGTKNIQYF.

As DNA, the CDR3 is TGTGCCAGCAGCCCGGGGACACCCAACACTGAAGCTTTCTTT. Its translation: CASSPGTPNTEAFF. The rearrangement joins TRBV7-3 to TRBJ1-1; weak D call: TRBD1 (6 bases). V gave up 5 bases and J gave up 2 bases, with 12 bases separating them. Germline assignment: CDR1 SGHTA and CDR2 FQGTGA. The CDR3 totals 14 residues.

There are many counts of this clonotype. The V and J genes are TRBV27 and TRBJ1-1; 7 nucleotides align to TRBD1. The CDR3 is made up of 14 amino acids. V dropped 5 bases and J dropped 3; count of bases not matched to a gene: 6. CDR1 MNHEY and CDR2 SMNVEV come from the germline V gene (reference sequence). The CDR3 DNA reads TGTGCCAGCAGTAAACGGACAGGCGACACTGAAGCTTTCTTT. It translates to CASSKRTGDTEAFF.

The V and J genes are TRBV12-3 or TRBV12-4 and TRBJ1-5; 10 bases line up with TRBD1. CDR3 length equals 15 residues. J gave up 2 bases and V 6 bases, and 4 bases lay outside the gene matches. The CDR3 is CASRLTGGGNQPQHF. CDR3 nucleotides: TGTGCCAGCAGGCTGACAGGGGGCGGCAATCAGCCCCAGCATTTT.

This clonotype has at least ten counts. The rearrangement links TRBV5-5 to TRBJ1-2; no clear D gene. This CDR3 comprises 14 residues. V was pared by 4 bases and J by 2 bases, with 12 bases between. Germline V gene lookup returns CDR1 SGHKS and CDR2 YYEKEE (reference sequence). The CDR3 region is CASSTGWGNYGYTF. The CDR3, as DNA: TGTGCCAGCAGCACTGGCTGGGGAAACTATGGCTACACCTTC.

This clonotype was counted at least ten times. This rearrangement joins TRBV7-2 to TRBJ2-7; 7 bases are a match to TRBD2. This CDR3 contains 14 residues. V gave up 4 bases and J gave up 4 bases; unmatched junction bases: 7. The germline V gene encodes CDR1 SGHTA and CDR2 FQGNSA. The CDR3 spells CASSSSSGGYEQYF. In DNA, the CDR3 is TGTGCCAGCAGCTCGTCATCGGGGGGATACGAGCAGTACTTC.